What follows are 25 T cell receptor beta chains derived from one specimen sequenced in a study of OX40 agonist ivuxolimab in advanced cancers. TCRdb's copy holds only in-frame clones and misses some; the assay was immunoSEQ multiplex PCR. The table includes some 100,000 clones, about nine tenths detected once. The input for sequencing was CD4+ or CD8+ T cells sorted from blood, taken in a trial of the OX40 agonist ivuxolimab. The receptors were sampled from an adult with an advanced solid tumor such as melanoma, head and neck, liver or kidney cancer.

The sample holds one count of this clone. The V call is TRBV5-1, the J call TRBJ2-2; D not certain. The CDR3 is 14 residues long. V was trimmed by 1 base and J by 6 bases, leaving 10 bases between them. Germline V gene sequence: CDR1 SGHRS, CDR2 YFSETQ. DNA for the CDR3: TGCGCCAGCAGCTTGTTAGCCTATCCCGGGGAGCTGTTTTTT. This sequence encodes CASSLLAYPGELFF. The full variable domain, completed using reference TRBV5-1 and TRBJ2-2, is KAGVTQTPRYLIKTRGQQVTLSCSPISGHRSVSWYQQTPGQGLQFLFEYFSETQRNKGNFPGRFSGRQFSNSRSEMNVSTLELGDSALYLCASSLLAYPGELFFGEGSRLTVL.

The chain employs TRBV6-5 and TRBJ1-3; 7 bases align to TRBD1. This CDR3 region has 14 residues. In germline, CDR1 is MNHEY, CDR2 SVGAGI. V lost 5 bases, J lost 2 bases, and 3 bases stayed unmatched. CDR3 in amino acids: CASSLTGTGNTIYF. In nucleotides, the CDR3 is TGTGCCAGCAGTCTGACAGGGACTGGAAACACCATATATTTT.

This sequence joins TRBV6-1 and TRBJ2-3, with D possibly being TRBD2 (6 bases). This CDR3 region has 14 residues. In germline, CDR1 is MNHNS, CDR2 SASEGT. Trimming left V 4 bases short and J 8 bases short, with 16 bases between. The CDR3 DNA follows: TGTGCCAGCAGTGTCACGGGACTGGAGGCTACGCAGTATTTT. This encodes CASSVTGLEATQYF.

This clone was seen once. The chain employs TRBV5-1 and TRBJ2-6; no clear D. The CDR3 covers 14 residues. The germline CDR1 and CDR2 sequences are SGHRS and YFSETQ. V was trimmed by 4 bases and J by 1 base, leaving 6 bases between them. CDR3 in DNA: TGCGCCAGCAGCGGAAATTCTGGGGCCAACGTCCTGACTTTC. This gives the protein CASSGNSGANVLTF.

This clone was seen a few times. The same CDR3 can be traced to other DNA sequences in this sample. The chain joins TRBV30 to TRBJ1-1; the match to TRBD1 covers 8 bases. CDR1 and CDR2 (germline): GTSNPN, SVGIG (reference sequence). Trimming removed 4 bases from V and 0 bases from J; junction bases left unmatched: 1. The CDR3 is made up of 13 amino acids. CDR3 residues: CAWNRGLNTEAFF. The CDR3 nucleotides are TGTGCCTGGAACAGGGGGTTGAACACTGAAGCTTTCTTT.

For the CDR3, the DNA is TGTGCCAGCAGAACTGGGACAGGGGGCGATCGGGAGCAGTACTTC. It translates to CASRTGTGGDREQYF. The rearrangement joins TRBV28 to TRBJ2-7; the match to TRBD1 covers 12 bases. The ends lost 6 bases at V and 7 bases at J; junction bases unmatched: 10. This CDR3 spans 15 amino acids. Germline CDR1 reads MDHEN; CDR2 reads SYDVKM.

The chain has TRBV4-3 and TRBJ2-2; D gene uncertain. The ends were cut back, 0 bases at V and 3 bases at J, with 8 bases in the middle. Germline-derived CDR1 and CDR2 are LGHNA and YSLEER. CDR3 length: 15 amino acids. In nucleotides, the CDR3 is TGCGCCAGCAGCCAAGAAACGGCCTACACCGGGGAGCTGTTTTTT. Its translation is CASSQETAYTGELFF.

This chain uses TRBV19 with TRBJ1-4, with D tentatively TRBD1 (6 bases). The CDR3 has 16 amino acids. CDR1 is LNHDA, CDR2 SQIVND, per germline (reference sequence). V was trimmed by 3 bases and J by 8 bases, leaving 19 bases between them. In DNA, the CDR3 is TGTGCCAGTAGTATCCAGGGGACTCTGGAGGGGGAAAAACTGTTTTTT. Translating gives CASSIQGTLEGEKLFF.

This chain connects TRBV28 to TRBJ1-3; D gene uncertain. Germline CDR1 and CDR2: MDHEN and SYDVKM. This CDR3 contains 13 residues. V lost 5 bases and J 1 base, leaving 6 bases between the germline ends. The CDR3 bases are TGTGCCAGCAGTGGGGATTCTGGAAACACCATATATTTT. It yields the protein CASSGDSGNTIYF.

V and J are TRBV5-1 and TRBJ2-5, with 7 bases that match TRBD2. CDR1 is SGHRS and CDR2 is YFSETQ in the germline V gene. There are 15 residues in the CDR3. Losses at the gene ends were 4 bases for V and 1 base for J; bases not matched to a gene: 7. The CDR3 coding sequence is TGCGCCAGCAGCCCATCCCTAGCGGTCCAAGAGACCCAGTACTTC. Encoded protein: CASSPSLAVQETQYF.

The chain employs TRBV11-2 and TRBJ2-7; D remains unclear. This CDR3 spans 16 amino acids. With 1 base removed from V and 2 bases from J, the gap between germline ends came to 15 bases. The germline V gene encodes CDR1 SGHAT and CDR2 FQNNGV. CDR3 nucleotide sequence: TGTGCCAGCAGCTTAGGCGCGACGACCGTTCCCTACGAGCAGTACTTC. This encodes CASSLGATTVPYEQYF.

This chain connects TRBV27 to TRBJ2-5, with D possibly being TRBD1 (5 bases). Trimming removed 5 bases from V and 5 bases from J, with 12 bases in between. Per the germline V gene, CDR1 is MNHEY and CDR2 is SMNVEV (reference sequence). There are 13 residues in the CDR3. The CDR3 nucleotides read TGTGCCAGCAGTCCTAGGTGGGGCGAGACCCAGTACTTC. It encodes CASSPRWGETQYF.

V is TRBV27 and J is TRBJ2-1; TRBD1 matches at 7 bases. The CDR3 contains 13 residues. V trimming: 8 bases; J trimming: 7 bases; junction bases outside the gene matches: 8. Germline loops: CDR1 MNHEY, CDR2 SMNVEV (reference sequence). Here the CDR3 reads CASRRTGTNEQFF. DNA of the CDR3: TGTGCCAGCCGAAGGACAGGAACTAATGAGCAGTTCTTC.

This chain links TRBV28 with TRBJ1-2, with 7 positions matching TRBD1. This CDR3 is built from 13 residues. Germline CDR1 reads MDHEN; CDR2 reads SYDVKM. Trimming at V came to 8 bases and at J to 2 bases, leaving 5 bases not matched to a gene. This CDR3 reads CASLGTANYGYTF. The CDR3 DNA is TGTGCCAGCTTAGGGACAGCCAACTATGGCTACACCTTC.

The V gene is TRBV7-2, the J gene TRBJ2-7, with D hard to call. This CDR3 spans 14 amino acids. Germline assignment: CDR1 SGHTA and CDR2 FQGNSA. V dropped 6 bases and J dropped 0 bases, with 12 bases sitting between them. The CDR3 DNA reads TGTGCCAGCAGGCTAATGGGGAACTCCTACGAGCAGTACTTC. Protein product: CASRLMGNSYEQYF.

On this clone itself: This specimen includes other DNA sequences encoding the same CDR3. The CDR3 loop is CASRDRGRGETQYF. The CDR3 DNA reads TGTGCCAGTAGGGACAGGGGGCGTGGAGAGACCCAGTACTTC. This chain uses TRBV19 with TRBJ2-5, with 11 positions matching TRBD1. The CDR3 contains 14 residues. The V gene's germline CDR1 is LNHDA and CDR2 SQIVND (reference sequence). The V and J ends lost 6 bases and 4 bases, in that order; junction bases with no gene match: 4. Using reference TRBV19 and TRBJ2-5 for the parts outside the CDR3, the full variable domain is DGGITQSPKYLFRKEGQNVTLSCEQNLNHDAMYWYRQDPGQGLRLIYYSQIVNDFQKGDIAEGYSVSREKKESFPLTVTSAQKNPTAFYLCASRDRGRGETQYFGPGTRLLVL.

V usage is TRBV28 and J usage is TRBJ2-2; D is uncertain. V was pared by 3 bases and J by 1 base, with 6 bases between. This CDR3 is built from 14 residues. Germline loops: CDR1 MDHEN, CDR2 SYDVKM. As DNA, the CDR3 is TGTGCCAGCAGTTTGTGGCAGAACACCGGGGAGCTGTTTTTT. As protein: CASSLWQNTGELFF.

The chain uses TRBV7-9 and TRBJ2-3, with D perhaps given as TRBD1 or TRBD2 (5 bases each). The CDR3 runs 17 residues. Per the germline V gene, CDR1 is SEHNR and CDR2 is FQNEAQ (reference sequence). Trimming took 1 base from V and 2 from J, leaving 16 bases between them. CDR3 sequence: CASSLVPGLANTDTQYF. The CDR3 DNA reads as TGTGCCAGCAGCTTAGTACCGGGGCTAGCAAACACAGATACGCAGTATTTT.

This clone occurred once. CDR3 in amino acids: CASSAEPDRGYSGRNEKLFF. Here the CDR3 DNA reads TGTGCCAGTAGTGCCGAACCAGACAGGGGGTACAGCGGCAGAAATGAAAAACTGTTTTTT. The chain carries TRBV19 and TRBJ1-4; 9 nucleotides match TRBD1. CDR3 length: 20 amino acids. With V trimmed by 5 bases and J by 5 bases, 21 bases remained unmatched. Germline CDR1 and CDR2: LNHDA and SQIVND (reference sequence).

The chain couples TRBV11-2 to TRBJ2-3; maybe TRBD2 (5 bases). The CDR3 extends over 15 amino acids. V lost 5 bases, J lost 1 base, and 13 bases lay in between. The germline V gene has CDR1 SGHAT and CDR2 FQNNGV. CDR3 DNA: TGTGCCAGCAGCCTCGCGGGTAGCGGCACAGATACGCAGTATTTT. The encoded protein is CASSLAGSGTDTQYF.

The CDR3 nucleotides are TGTGCCAGCAGTTTACAAAGGTTTGCTGAAGCTTTCTTT. This translates into CASSLQRFAEAFF. The chain carries TRBV28 and TRBJ1-1; D call uncertain. The CDR3 extends over 13 amino acids. V was cut by 2 bases and J by 6 bases, with 10 bases left in between. Germline assignment: CDR1 MDHEN and CDR2 SYDVKM.

The chain couples TRBV7-2 to TRBJ2-6; weak D call: TRBD1 (5 bases). Germline values: CDR1 SGHTA, CDR2 FQGNSA. V gave up 2 bases and J gave up 4 bases, with 12 bases separating them. The CDR3 runs to 16 residues. The CDR3 bases are TGTGCCAGCAGCTTAAAATTTGGGGCGGGGGCCAACGTCCTGACTTTC. It encodes CASSLKFGAGANVLTF. The variable domain in full, completed from reference TRBV7-2 and TRBJ2-6, reads GAGVSQSPSNKVTEKGKDVELRCDPISGHTALYWYRQSLGQGLEFLIYFQGNSAPDKSGLPSDRFSAERTGGSVSTLTIQRTQQEDSAVYLCASSLKFGAGANVLTFGAGSRLTVL.

The chain uses TRBV6-1 and TRBJ2-7; 10 bases map to TRBD2. Germline-derived CDR1 and CDR2 are MNHNS and SASEGT. The CDR3 has 13 amino acids. With V trimmed by 2 bases and J by 9 bases, 4 bases remained unmatched. The CDR3 region has the DNA TGTGCCAGCAGTGAAAGGGCTAGCGGGAGGCAGTACTTC. Translated, it gives CASSERASGRQYF.

The genes are TRBV6-6 and TRBJ2-5; no firm D call. Germline assignment: CDR1 MNHNY and CDR2 SVGAGI (reference sequence). This CDR3 comprises 13 residues. Trimming took 5 bases from V and 1 from J, leaving 8 bases between them. The CDR3: CASSQVVQETQYF. CDR3 DNA: TGTGCCAGCAGTCAAGTAGTCCAAGAGACCCAGTACTTC.

This clone showed up just once. The gene calls are TRBV2 and TRBJ2-7, with a possible D match to TRBD2 (6 bases). In germline, CDR1 is SNHLY, CDR2 FYNNEI. The CDR3 is 13 amino acids. The ends were cut back, 7 bases at V and 6 bases at J, with 16 bases in the middle. The CDR3, as DNA: TGTGCCAGCACCTTTGGAGGGCGCGGCGAGCAGTACTTC. Amino acids: CASTFGGRGEQYF.